This T cell receptor beta chain was observed in a study of T cells in Graves' hyperthyroidism and ophthalmopathy. General study results and limits: Ophthalmopathy was separated from stable hyperthyroidism by a 13 V-J model.

CDR1 and CDR2 from the germline V gene are SGHTA and FQGTGA. This CDR3 has 16 residues. Trimming removed 4 bases at V and 6 bases at J, with 16 bases between. Uncontrolled infection, other autoimmune disease, pregnancy or lactation barred patients from enrollment. About this clonotype itself: Its target is unknown.

Template material for amplifying TCR beta CDR3 regions consisted of RNA transcripts. TCR CDR3 regions were first amplified by RT-PCR with HTBI primers. TCRdb reprocessed the multiplex PCR reads with MiXCR, giving one entry per CDR3 protein. The table shows about 610,000 distinct CDR3 sequences, with about a sixth occurring only once. The specimen sequenced was blood. This sequence originates from a woman aged 40 to 49 with Graves' ophthalmopathy. The V and J genes are TRBV7-3 and TRBJ2-6, with a possible D match to TRBD2 (5 bases). CDR3 loop: CASSSWTGGEANVLTF. CDR3 DNA sequence: TGTGCCAGCAGCTCTTGGACTGGCGGCGAGGCCAACGTCCTGACTTTC.